These T cell receptor beta chains were read from a single sample in a study of T-cell memory formation after mild COVID-19. One entry per CDR3 protein results from TCRdb running MiXCR on the 5' RACE reads. This table has roughly 350,000 distinct CDR3 sequences, about an eighth appearing once. The specimen sequenced was PBMCs or a T cell subset sorted from them (not recorded which). The receptors derive from a man aged 18 to 29 who had mild COVID-19 (a few samples of this study predate the infection). Cell type and time point are not known. The conserved cysteine and the conserved F or W are not part of the CDR3 here. A D gene is named only where the DNA matches it firmly.

J,V,D,CDR3
TRBJ2-2,TRBV10-3,.,AISGSGNTGELF
TRBJ2-5,TRBV5-1,.,ASSFNGGAPQETQY
TRBJ2-6,TRBV4-2,.,ASSPEWDTISGANVLT
TRBJ2-1,TRBV5-4,TRBD2,ASVERGGDEQF
TRBJ1-6,TRBV3-1,.,ASSSRDGNSPLH
TRBJ1-1,TRBV12-3/TRBV12-4,TRBD1,ASSWDRANTEAF
TRBJ1-5,TRBV7-2,.,ASSPWTADQPQH
TRBJ1-1,TRBV7-9,.,ASSGPPEAF
TRBJ2-3,TRBV7-9,.,ASSRLREDTQY
TRBJ2-4,TRBV24-1,.,AVSDGTKNIQY
TRBJ2-3,TRBV6-5,TRBD2,ASTTGGGATQY
TRBJ2-5,TRBV15,TRBD2,ATSRGGAGGSETQY
TRBJ1-2,TRBV30,.,AIGGFHGGYT
TRBJ2-7,TRBV18,.,ASSLGQNEQY
TRBJ2-2,TRBV10-3,.,AISEAGGNTGELF
TRBJ2-1,TRBV6-6,TRBD2,ASSSSGGGDNEQF
TRBJ2-1,TRBV29-1,TRBD1,SVPPGTEIYNEQF
TRBJ2-1,TRBV11-3,.,ASSLGGGAPYNEQF
TRBJ2-7,TRBV4-1,.,ASSPWGRDASYEQY
TRBJ1-2,TRBV7-9,TRBD1,ASTRTGGTYGYT
TRBJ2-3,TRBV20-1,TRBD2,SASPAGGPDTQY
TRBJ2-1,TRBV4-2,.,ASSYTTSYNEQF
TRBJ2-2,TRBV7-2,.,ASSLTPGANTGELF
TRBJ2-2,TRBV12-3/TRBV12-4,TRBD1,ASNPQGQVSGGELF
TRBJ1-5,TRBV6-1,.,ASSVRGSQPQH
TRBJ1-1,TRBV6-5,.,ASSYSKGSTEAF
TRBJ2-5,TRBV7-9,TRBD2,ASSLSGLALQETQY
TRBJ2-1,TRBV29-1,.,SVTGPARTHNEQF